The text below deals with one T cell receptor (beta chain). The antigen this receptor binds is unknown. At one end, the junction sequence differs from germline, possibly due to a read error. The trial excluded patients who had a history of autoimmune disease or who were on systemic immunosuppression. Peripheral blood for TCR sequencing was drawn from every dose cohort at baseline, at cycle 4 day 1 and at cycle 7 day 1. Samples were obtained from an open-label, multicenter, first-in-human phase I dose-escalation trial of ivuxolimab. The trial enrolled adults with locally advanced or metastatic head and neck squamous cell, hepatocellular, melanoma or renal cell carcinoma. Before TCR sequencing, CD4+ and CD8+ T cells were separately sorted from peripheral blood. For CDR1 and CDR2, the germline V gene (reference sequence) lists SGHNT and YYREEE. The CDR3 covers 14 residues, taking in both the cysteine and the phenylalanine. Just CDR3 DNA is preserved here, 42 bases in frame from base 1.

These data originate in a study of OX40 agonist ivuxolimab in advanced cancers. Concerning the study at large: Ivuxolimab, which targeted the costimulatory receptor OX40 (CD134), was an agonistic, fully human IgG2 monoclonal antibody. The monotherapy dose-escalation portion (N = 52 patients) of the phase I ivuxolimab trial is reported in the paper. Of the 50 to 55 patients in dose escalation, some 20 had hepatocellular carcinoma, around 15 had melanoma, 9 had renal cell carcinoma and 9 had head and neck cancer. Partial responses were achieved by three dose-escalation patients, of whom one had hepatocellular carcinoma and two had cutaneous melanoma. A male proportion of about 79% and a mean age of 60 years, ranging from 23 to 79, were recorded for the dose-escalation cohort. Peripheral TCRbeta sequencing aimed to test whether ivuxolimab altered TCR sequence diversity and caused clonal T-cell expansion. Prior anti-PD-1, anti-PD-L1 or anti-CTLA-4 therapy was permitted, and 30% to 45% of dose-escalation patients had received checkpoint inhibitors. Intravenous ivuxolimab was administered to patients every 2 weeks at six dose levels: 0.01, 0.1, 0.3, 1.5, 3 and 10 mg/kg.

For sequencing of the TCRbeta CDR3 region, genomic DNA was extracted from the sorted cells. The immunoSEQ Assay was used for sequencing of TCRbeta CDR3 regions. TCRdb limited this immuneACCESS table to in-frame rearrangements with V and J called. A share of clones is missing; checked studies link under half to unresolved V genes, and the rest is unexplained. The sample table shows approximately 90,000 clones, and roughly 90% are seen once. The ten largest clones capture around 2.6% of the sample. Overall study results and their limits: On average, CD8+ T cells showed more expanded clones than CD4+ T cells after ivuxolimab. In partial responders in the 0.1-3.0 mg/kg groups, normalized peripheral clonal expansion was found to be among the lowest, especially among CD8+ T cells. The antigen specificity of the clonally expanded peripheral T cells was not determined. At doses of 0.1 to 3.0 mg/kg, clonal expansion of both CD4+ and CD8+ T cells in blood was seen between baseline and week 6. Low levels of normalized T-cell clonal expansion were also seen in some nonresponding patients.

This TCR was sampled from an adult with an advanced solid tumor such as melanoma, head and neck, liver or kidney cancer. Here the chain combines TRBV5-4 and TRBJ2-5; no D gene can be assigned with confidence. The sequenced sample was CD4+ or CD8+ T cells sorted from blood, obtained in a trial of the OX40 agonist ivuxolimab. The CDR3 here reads CASSKESKLENQYF. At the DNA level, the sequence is TGTGCCAGCAGCAAGGAAAGCAAGTTGGAGAACCAGTACTTC.